A single T cell receptor beta chain is shown here with its context. Germline CDR1 reads MNHEY; CDR2 reads SMNVEV (reference sequence). With 4 bases removed from V and 4 bases from J, the gap between germline ends came to 14 bases. The CDR3 is 15 amino acids. These data come from a study of T-cell memory formation after mild COVID-19. TCRdb itself ran the 5' RACE reads through MiXCR, one entry per CDR3 protein. The sample shows just over 200,000 distinct CDR3 sequences, over 9.5% of them seen only once. The sample was PBMCs or a T cell subset sorted from them (not recorded which). The receptor comes from a man aged 18 to 35 who had mild COVID-19 (a few samples of this study predate the infection). Cell type and time point are not known. The rearrangement links TRBV27 to TRBJ1-5; a weak D match, TRBD1 (5 bases). CDR3: CASSSRAGTNQPQHF. DNA of the CDR3: TGTGCCAGCAGTTCCCGGGCGGGGACGAATCAGCCCCAGCATTTT.